The 8 T cell receptor beta chains given below trace back to one sample, sequenced in a study of tumor-infiltrating lymphocytes in primary liver carcinoma (dated by TCRdb to the late 2010s). Total RNA and DNA were co-extracted from about 19-30 mg of bulk tissue with the AllPrep DNA/RNA mini kit, without cell sorting. Sequencing relied on an Illumina HiSeq 2500. Starting from 500 to 600 ng total RNA, TCRbeta-specific cDNA was produced by reverse transcription with a constant-region primer and ProtoScript II reverse transcriptase. TCRbeta libraries were built with three nested multiplex PCR rounds, a slightly modified ARM-PCR procedure. Multiplex TRBV1-TRBV30 forward primers and a Cbeta reverse primer were used in the first two PCR rounds, each of which was run for 10 to 11 cycles. TCRdb redid the processing of the public reads, applying fastp at Q25 and MiXCR, and retained in-frame beta chains. CDR3 protein duplicates are merged, each entry listing the most common genes and DNA. The sample records about 100,000 distinct CDR3 sequences, under 70% of which are singletons. Of the sample, roughly 12% is held by the ten largest clones.

The source material was liver tumor tissue from sampling region 2. The cell subset or site label of this sample denotes: tumor region T2, inferior pole. These receptors all stem from a woman in her fifties or sixties with primary liver carcinoma and hepatitis B virus infection.

The chain joins TRBV14 to TRBJ1-3; 7 bases map to TRBD1. CDR1 is SGHDN and CDR2 is FVKESK in the germline V gene. The length of the CDR3 is 15 residues. V lost 7 bases and J lost 4; bases outside the gene matches: 10. The CDR3 is CASNQEQGYGNTIYF. For the CDR3, the DNA is TGTGCCAGCAATCAAGAACAGGGGTACGGAAACACCATATATTTT.

The CDR3: CASSPGPTDTEAFF. The CDR3 DNA follows: TGTGCCAGCAGTCCTGGGCCAACCGACACTGAAGCTTTCTTT. The chain carries TRBV7-3 and TRBJ1-1; D not certain. V was trimmed by 6 bases and J by 3 bases, leaving 14 bases between them. This CDR3 spans 14 amino acids. The V gene's germline CDR1 is SGHTA and CDR2 FQGTGA.

This clonotype was recorded at least ten times. The chain carries TRBV13 and TRBJ2-5; 9 bases line up with TRBD2. The length of the CDR3 is 17 residues. Germline trimming cut 1 base from V and 8 bases from J; bases unmatched to any gene: 14. Germline V gives CDR1 PRHDT, CDR2 FYEKMQ (reference sequence). The CDR3 region is CASSLAPGTSIGGTQYF. The DNA of the CDR3 is TGTGCCAGCAGCTTAGCCCCAGGGACTAGCATCGGGGGTACCCAGTACTTC.

To note about this clonotype: No conserved phenylalanine or tryptophan is present at the end of the CDR3, so a read error is the likely explanation. V usage is TRBV11-2 and J usage is TRBJ1-2, with unresolved D. CDR1 and CDR2 (germline): SGHAT, FQNNGV. The CDR3 is 15 residues long. CDR3: CVSSSPETDNYGYTS. The CDR3 DNA sequence: TGTGTCAGCAGCTCACCCGAGACCGACAACTATGGCTACACCTCC.

A few counts support this clonotype. CDR3 amino acids: CASSLASPEGEKLFF. The CDR3 nucleotides are TGTGCCAGCAGCTTAGCAAGCCCGGAGGGTGAAAAACTGTTTTTT. The gene calls are TRBV7-9 and TRBJ1-4; D remains ambiguous. CDR3 length: 15 amino acids. Looked up from germline, CDR1 is SEHNR and CDR2 is FQNEAQ (reference sequence). The V gene lost 0 bases and the J gene lost 7 bases, with 12 bases spanning the gap.

Remarks on this clonotype: This may arise from a read error, as a much more abundant clone is one base away. The rearrangement uses TRBV5-6 and TRBJ2-3, with TRBD1 identical over 10 bases. Germline CDR1 is SGHDT and CDR2 is YYEEEE. The CDR3 covers 15 residues. The CDR3: CANSLGQGYTDTQYF. In DNA, the CDR3 is TGTGCCAACAGCTTGGGACAGGGGTACACAGATACGCAGTATTTT.

A remark on this clonotype: No conserved phenylalanine or tryptophan ends this CDR3, so it is likely a read error. The DNA of the CDR3 is TGTGCCAGTAGCCCGGTGGGCCAAGCCTTCTCTGGAAACACCATATATTCT. Its translation is CASSPVGQAFSGNTIYS. The rearrangement links TRBV5-5 to TRBJ1-3; D is ambiguous. Per germline, CDR1 SGHKS and CDR2 YYEKEE (reference sequence). The CDR3 length is 17 residues. V lost 8 bases and J 0 bases, leaving 21 bases between the germline ends.

By frequency in the sample, this clonotype is medium-sized (0.01 to 0.1%). V is TRBV11-2 and J is TRBJ2-1; 8 bases align to TRBD2. This CDR3 comprises 16 residues. Germline V lookup: CDR1 SGHAT, CDR2 FQNNGV. J lost 3 bases, V lost 5 bases, and 9 bases had no gene match. The CDR3 DNA reads as TGTGCCAGCAGCATAATAGCGGGATCCAACTACAATGAGCAGTTCTTC. It encodes CASSIIAGSNYNEQFF.